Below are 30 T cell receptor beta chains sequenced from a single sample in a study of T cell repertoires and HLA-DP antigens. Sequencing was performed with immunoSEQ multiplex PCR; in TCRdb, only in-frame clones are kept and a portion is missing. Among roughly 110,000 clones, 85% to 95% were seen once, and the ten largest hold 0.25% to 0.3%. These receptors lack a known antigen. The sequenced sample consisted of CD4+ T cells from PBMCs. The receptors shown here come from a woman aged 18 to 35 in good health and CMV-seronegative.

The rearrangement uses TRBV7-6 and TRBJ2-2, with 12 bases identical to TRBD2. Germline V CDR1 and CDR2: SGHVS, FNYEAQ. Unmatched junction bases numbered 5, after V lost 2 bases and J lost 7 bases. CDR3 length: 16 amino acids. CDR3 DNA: TGTGCCAGCAGCTTACGGACTAGCGGGGTTGGCGGGGAGCTGTTTTTT. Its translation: CASSLRTSGVGGELFF.

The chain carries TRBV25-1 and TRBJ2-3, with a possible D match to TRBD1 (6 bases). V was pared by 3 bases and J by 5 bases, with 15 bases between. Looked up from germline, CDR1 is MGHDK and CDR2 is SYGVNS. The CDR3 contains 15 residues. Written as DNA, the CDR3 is TGTGCCAGCAGTGATTACCGGGACAACTTAGATACGCAGTATTTT. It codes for CASSDYRDNLDTQYF.

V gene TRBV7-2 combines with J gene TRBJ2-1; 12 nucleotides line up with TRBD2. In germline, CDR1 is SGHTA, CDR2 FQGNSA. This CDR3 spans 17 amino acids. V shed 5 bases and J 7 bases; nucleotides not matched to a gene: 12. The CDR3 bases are TGTGCCAGCAGCCTGGTATCTAGCGGGGGGGCCCGGAATGAGCAGTTCTTC. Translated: CASSLVSSGGARNEQFF.

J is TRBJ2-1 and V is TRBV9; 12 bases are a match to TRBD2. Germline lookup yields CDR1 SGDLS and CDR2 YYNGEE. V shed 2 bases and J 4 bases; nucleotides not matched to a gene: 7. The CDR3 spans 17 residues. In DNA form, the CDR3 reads TGTGCCAGCAGCGTGGACGGACTAGCGGGACTGTACAATGAGCAGTTCTTC. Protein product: CASSVDGLAGLYNEQFF.

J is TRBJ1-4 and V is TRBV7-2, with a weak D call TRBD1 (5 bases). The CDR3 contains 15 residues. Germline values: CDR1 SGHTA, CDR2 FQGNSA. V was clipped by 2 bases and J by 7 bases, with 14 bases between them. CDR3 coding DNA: TGTGCCAGCAGCTTACAGGGTCAACGGGGTGAAAAACTGTTTTTT. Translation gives CASSLQGQRGEKLFF. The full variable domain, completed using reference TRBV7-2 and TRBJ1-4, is GAGVSQSPSNKVTEKGKDVELRCDPISGHTALYWYRQSLGQGLEFLIYFQGNSAPDKSGLPSDRFSAERTGGSVSTLTIQRTQQEDSAVYLCASSLQGQRGEKLFFGSGTQLSVL.

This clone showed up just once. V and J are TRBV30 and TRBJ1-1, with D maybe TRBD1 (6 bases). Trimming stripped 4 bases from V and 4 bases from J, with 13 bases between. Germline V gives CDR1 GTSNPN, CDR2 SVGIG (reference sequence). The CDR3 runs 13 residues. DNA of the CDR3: TGTGCCTGGAATGGAAGGGGGAGCACTGAAGCTTTCTTT. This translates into CAWNGRGSTEAFF.

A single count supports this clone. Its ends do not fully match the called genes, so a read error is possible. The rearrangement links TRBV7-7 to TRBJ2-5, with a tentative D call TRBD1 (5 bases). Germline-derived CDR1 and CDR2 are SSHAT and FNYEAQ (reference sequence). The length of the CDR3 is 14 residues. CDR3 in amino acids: CASSRRQGQETQYF. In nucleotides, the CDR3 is TGTGCTAGCAGCCGTCGGCAGGGCCAAGAGACCCAGTACTTC.

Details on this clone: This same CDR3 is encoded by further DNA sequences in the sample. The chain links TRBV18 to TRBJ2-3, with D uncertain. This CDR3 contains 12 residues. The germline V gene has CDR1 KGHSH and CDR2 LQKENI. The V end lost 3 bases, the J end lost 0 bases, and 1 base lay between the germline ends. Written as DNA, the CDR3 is TGTGCCAGCTCACCTAGCACAGATACGCAGTATTTT. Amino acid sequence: CASSPSTDTQYF.

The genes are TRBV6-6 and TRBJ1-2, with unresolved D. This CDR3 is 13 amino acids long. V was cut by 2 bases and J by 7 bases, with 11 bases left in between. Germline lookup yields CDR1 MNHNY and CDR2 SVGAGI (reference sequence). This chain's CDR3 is CASSYPREGGYTF. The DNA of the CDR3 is TGTGCCAGCAGTTACCCCCGGGAGGGTGGCTACACCTTC.

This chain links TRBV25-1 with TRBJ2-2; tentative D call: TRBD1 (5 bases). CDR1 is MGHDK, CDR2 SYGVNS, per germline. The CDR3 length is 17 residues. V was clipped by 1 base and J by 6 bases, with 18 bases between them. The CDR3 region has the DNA TGTGCCAGCAGTGAATTTGCCGGCAGGGTTATGGCCGGGGAGCTGTTTTTT. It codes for CASSEFAGRVMAGELFF.

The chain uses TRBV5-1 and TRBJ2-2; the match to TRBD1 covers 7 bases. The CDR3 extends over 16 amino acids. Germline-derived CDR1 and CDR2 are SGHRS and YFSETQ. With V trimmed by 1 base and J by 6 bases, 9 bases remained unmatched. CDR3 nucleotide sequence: TGCGCCAGCAGCTTGATAGGGGGCGCAATATCCGGGGAGCTGTTTTTT. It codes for CASSLIGGAISGELFF.

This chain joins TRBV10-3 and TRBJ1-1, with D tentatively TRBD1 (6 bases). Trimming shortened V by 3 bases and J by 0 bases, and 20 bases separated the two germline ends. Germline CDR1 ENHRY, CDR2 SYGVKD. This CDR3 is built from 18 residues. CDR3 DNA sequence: TGTGCCATCAGTGACCATACAGGGATCAAGGCGATGAACACTGAAGCTTTCTTT. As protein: CAISDHTGIKAMNTEAFF.

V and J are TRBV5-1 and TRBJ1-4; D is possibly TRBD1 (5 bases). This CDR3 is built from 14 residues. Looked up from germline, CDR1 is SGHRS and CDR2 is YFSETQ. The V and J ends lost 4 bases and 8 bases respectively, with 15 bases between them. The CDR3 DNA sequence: TGCGCCAGCAGCATGATCCCAAAGGGGGAAAAACTGTTTTTT. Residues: CASSMIPKGEKLFF.

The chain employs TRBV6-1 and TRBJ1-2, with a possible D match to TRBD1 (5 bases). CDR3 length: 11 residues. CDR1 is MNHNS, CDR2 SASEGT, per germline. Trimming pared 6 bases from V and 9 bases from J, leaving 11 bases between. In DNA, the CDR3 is TGTGCCAGCAGCGGAGACAGCAGCTACACCTTC. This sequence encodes CASSGDSSYTF.

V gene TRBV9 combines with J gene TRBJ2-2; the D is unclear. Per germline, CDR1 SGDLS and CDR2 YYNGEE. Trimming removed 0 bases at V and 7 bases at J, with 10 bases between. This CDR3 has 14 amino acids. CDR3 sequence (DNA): TGTGCCAGCAGCGTAGCTCAGTATGTCGGGGAGCTGTTTTTT. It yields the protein CASSVAQYVGELFF.

In DNA, the CDR3 is TGCGCCAGCAGCCAAGAGCTACAGGGCACAGATACGCAGTATTTT. It yields the protein CASSQELQGTDTQYF. This chain uses TRBV4-3 with TRBJ2-3; D perhaps matches TRBD1 (5 bases). Germline V gene data show CDR1 as LGHNA and CDR2 as YSLEER. V was cut by 0 bases and J by 1 base, with 8 bases left in between. The CDR3 extends over 15 amino acids.

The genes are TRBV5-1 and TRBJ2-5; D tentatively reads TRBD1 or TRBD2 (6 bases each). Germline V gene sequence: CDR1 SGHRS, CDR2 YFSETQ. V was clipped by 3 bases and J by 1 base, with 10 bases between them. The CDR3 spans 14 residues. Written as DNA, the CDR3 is TGCGCCAGCAGCTCGTCGGGGGCCCAAGAGACCCAGTACTTC. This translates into CASSSSGAQETQYF.

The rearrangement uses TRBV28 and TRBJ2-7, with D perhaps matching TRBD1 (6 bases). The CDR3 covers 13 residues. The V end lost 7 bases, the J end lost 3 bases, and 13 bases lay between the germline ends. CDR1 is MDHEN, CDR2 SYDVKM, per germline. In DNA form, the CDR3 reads TGTGCCAGCAACCAACAGGGAAGCTACGAGCAGTACTTC. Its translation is CASNQQGSYEQYF.

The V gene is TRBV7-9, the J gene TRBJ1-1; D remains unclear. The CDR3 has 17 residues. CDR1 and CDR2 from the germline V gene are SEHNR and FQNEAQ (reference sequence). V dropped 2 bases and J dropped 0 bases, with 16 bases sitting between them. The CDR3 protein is CASSLYLLGRVNTEAFF. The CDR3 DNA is TGTGCCAGCAGCTTATATCTCCTTGGGAGGGTGAACACTGAAGCTTTCTTT.

As DNA, the CDR3 is TGTGCCAGCAGCTCCCCCAAGCTTTACACCAACTATGGCTACACCTTC. Translated, it gives CASSSPKLYTNYGYTF. V and J are TRBV11-2 and TRBJ1-2; D remains unclear. Between the trimmed V and J ends, which lost 4 bases and 2 bases, there was a span of 17 bases. The CDR3 covers 16 residues. Germline values: CDR1 SGHAT, CDR2 FQNNGV.

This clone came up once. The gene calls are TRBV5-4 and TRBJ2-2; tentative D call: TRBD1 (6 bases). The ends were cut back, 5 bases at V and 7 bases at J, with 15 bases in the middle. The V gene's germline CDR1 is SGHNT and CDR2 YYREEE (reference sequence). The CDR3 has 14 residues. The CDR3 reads CASSTKGVGGELFF. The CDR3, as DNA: TGTGCCAGCAGTACCAAGGGGGTAGGCGGGGAGCTGTTTTTT. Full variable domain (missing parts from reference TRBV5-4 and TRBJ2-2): ETGVTQSPTHLIKTRGQQVTLRCSSQSGHNTVSWYQQALGQGPQFIFQYYREEENGRGNFPPRFSGLQFPNYSSELNVNALELDDSALYLCASSTKGVGGELFFGEGSRLTVL.

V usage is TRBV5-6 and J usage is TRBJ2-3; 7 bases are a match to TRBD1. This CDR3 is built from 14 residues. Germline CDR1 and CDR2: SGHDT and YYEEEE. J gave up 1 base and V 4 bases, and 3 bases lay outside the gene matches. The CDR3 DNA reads TGTGCCAGCAGCAAAGGACAGGGCACAGATACGCAGTATTTT. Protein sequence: CASSKGQGTDTQYF.

The DNA for the CDR3 is TGTGCTAGTGGTTTTGACAAAAGCGGGCCCCTCAACAATGAGCAGTTCTTC. Protein product: CASGFDKSGPLNNEQFF. The genes are TRBV12-5 and TRBJ2-1; tentatively, D is TRBD2 (6 bases). Germline V gene lookup returns CDR1 LGHNT and CDR2 FRNRAP. There are 17 residues in the CDR3. V was cut by 3 bases and J by 5 bases, with 20 bases left in between.

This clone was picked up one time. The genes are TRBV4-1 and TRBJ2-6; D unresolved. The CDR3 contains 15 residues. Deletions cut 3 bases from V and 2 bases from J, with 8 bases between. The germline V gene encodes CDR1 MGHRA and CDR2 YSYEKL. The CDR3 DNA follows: TGCGCCAGCAGCCACGGTCGGACTGGGGCCAACGTCCTGACTTTC. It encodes CASSHGRTGANVLTF.

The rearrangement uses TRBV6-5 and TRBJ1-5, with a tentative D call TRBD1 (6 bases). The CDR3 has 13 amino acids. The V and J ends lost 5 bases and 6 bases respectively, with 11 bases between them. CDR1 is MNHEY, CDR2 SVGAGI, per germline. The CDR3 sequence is CASSQGFFQPQHF. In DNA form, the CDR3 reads TGTGCCAGCAGTCAGGGGTTTTTTCAGCCCCAGCATTTT.

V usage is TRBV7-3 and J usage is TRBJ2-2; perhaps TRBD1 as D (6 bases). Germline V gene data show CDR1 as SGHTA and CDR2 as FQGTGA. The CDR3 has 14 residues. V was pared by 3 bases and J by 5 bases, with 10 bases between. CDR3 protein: CASSLGRGTGELFF. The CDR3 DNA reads TGTGCCAGCAGCTTGGGCAGGGGTACCGGGGAGCTGTTTTTT.

The CDR3 reads CASSPGGNYGYTF. The CDR3, as DNA: TGTGCCAGCAGTCCAGGGGGAAACTATGGCTACACCTTC. This chain joins TRBV6-4 and TRBJ1-2; the match to TRBD1 covers 7 bases. Germline values: CDR1 MRHNA, CDR2 SNTAGT. CDR3 length: 13 residues. The ends lost 5 bases at V and 2 bases at J; junction bases unmatched: 2.

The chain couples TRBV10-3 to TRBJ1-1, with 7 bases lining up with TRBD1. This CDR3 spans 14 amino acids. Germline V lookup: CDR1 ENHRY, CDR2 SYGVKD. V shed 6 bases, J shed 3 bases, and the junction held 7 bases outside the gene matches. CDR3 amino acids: CAISPGTEYTEAFF. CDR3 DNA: TGTGCCATCAGCCCCGGGACAGAGTACACTGAAGCTTTCTTT.

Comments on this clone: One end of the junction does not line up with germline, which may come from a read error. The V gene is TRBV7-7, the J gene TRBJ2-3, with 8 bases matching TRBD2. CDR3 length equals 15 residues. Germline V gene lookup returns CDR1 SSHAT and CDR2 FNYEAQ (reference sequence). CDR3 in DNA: TGTGCTAGCAGCTTAAGCGGGGGAGCAACAGATACGCAGTATTTT. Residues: CASSLSGGATDTQYF.

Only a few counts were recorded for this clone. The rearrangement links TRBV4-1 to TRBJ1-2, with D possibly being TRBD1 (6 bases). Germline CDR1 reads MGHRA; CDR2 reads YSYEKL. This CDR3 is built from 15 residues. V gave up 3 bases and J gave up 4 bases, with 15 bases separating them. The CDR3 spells CASSQGHLGTYGYTF. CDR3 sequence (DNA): TGCGCCAGCAGCCAGGGACACCTGGGAACCTATGGCTACACCTTC.